The TCR beta chain described here comes from a study of OX40 agonist ivuxolimab in advanced cancers. General study findings and limits: Certain nonresponders likewise exhibited a low normalized T-cell clonal expansion. Both CD4+ and CD8+ T cell populations in blood had undergone clonal expansion by week 6 at 0.1 to 3.0 mg/kg.

As to this clone: Antigen specificity is unknown.

The method was immunoSEQ multiplex PCR; TCRdb's version includes in-frame clones alone and lacks a portion of them. This table has 84,000 or so clones, more than 80% appearing once. The germline gives CDR1 MDHEN, CDR2 SYDVKM. V shed 4 bases and J 12 bases; nucleotides not matched to a gene: 14. The CDR3 sequence is 14 residues long. Sequences were derived from CD4+ or CD8+ T cells sorted from blood, sampled in a trial of the OX40 agonist ivuxolimab. The chain links TRBV28 to TRBJ1-2; 7 nucleotides align to TRBD1. This clonotype was obtained from an adult with an advanced solid tumor such as melanoma, head and neck, liver or kidney cancer. This chain's CDR3 is CASSSPDRELIHTF. DNA of the CDR3: TGTGCCAGCAGTTCACCCGACAGGGAGCTTATTCACACCTTC.